A single sample is the source of the 21 T cell receptor beta chains below, sequenced in a study of T-cell memory formation after mild COVID-19. TCRdb analysed the 5' RACE reads with MiXCR anew, one entry per CDR3 protein. The sample yields 75,000 to 90,000 distinct CDR3 sequences, approximately 15% seen once. Sequencing was carried out using PBMCs or a T cell subset sorted from them (not recorded which). The receptors were sampled from an adult woman who had mild COVID-19 (a few samples of this study predate the infection). Cell type and time point are not known.

This clonotype was recorded at least ten times. The V call is TRBV24-1, the J call TRBJ2-1; possible D gene TRBD2, 6 bases. CDR3 size: 13 residues. Germline V lookup: CDR1 KGHDR, CDR2 SFDVKD. With 4 bases removed from V and 7 bases from J, the gap between germline ends came to 10 bases. The CDR3 reads CATSERAGNEQFF. The DNA for the CDR3 is TGTGCCACCAGTGAAAGGGCGGGGAATGAGCAGTTCTTC.

This clonotype was seen more than once but under ten times. The rearrangement joins TRBV27 to TRBJ1-1, with D perhaps TRBD1 (6 bases). Per the germline V gene, CDR1 is MNHEY and CDR2 is SMNVEV (reference sequence). The V end was cut by 1 base, the J end by 1 base, with 22 bases between. The CDR3 extends over 19 amino acids. CDR3 amino acids: CASSLYFGSAGAANTEAFF. DNA for the CDR3: TGTGCCAGCAGTTTATATTTTGGGTCCGCAGGGGCCGCGAACACTGAAGCTTTCTTT.

This clonotype was found a few times. This chain connects TRBV4-3 to TRBJ2-7, with 7 bases that match TRBD1. Germline V lookup: CDR1 LGHNA, CDR2 YSLEER. There are 16 residues in the CDR3. After removal of 4 bases from V and 2 bases from J, the junction contained 11 bases not matched to a gene. Written as DNA, the CDR3 is TGCGCCAGCAGCCTGAAGACGACAGGGCTTGCCTACGAGCAGTACTTC. It specifies CASSLKTTGLAYEQYF.

This clonotype turned up a few times. The chain carries TRBV20-1 and TRBJ1-2, with 8 bases identical to TRBD1. J lost 2 bases, V lost 0 bases, and 5 bases had no gene match. This CDR3 region has 15 residues. From germline, CDR1 is DFQATT and CDR2 SNEGSKA (reference sequence). The CDR3 nucleotides are TGCAGTGCTAGAGATCCAGGGGGCGGGAACTATGGCTACACCTTC. As protein: CSARDPGGGNYGYTF.

The CDR3 loop reads CASSFGAYEQYF. CDR3 DNA: TGTGCCAGCAGTTTTGGCGCCTACGAGCAGTACTTC. The chain employs TRBV12-3 or TRBV12-4 and TRBJ2-7; D uncertain. The germline V and J ends were trimmed by 3 bases and 2 bases, with 5 bases remaining between them. The CDR3 loop spans 12 amino acids.

At least ten counts were recorded for this clonotype. The chain employs TRBV7-9 and TRBJ2-5; TRBD1 matches 8 bases. CDR3 size: 16 residues. Germline V lookup: CDR1 SEHNR, CDR2 FQNEAQ (reference sequence). The V segment lost 5 bases and the J segment 4 bases; nucleotides outside the gene matches: 12. The CDR3 spells CASSQRQGNPRETQYF. DNA for the CDR3: TGTGCCAGCAGCCAGAGACAGGGGAATCCCCGAGAGACCCAGTACTTC.

This clonotype was found many times. The rearrangement joins TRBV4-3 to TRBJ2-7, with D perhaps TRBD2 (7 bases). V gave up 4 bases and J gave up 5 bases, with 18 bases separating them. This CDR3 region has 15 residues. CDR1 and CDR2 from the germline V gene are LGHNA and YSLEER. The CDR3 nucleotides are TGCGCCAGCAGCCCCGAGGGGGGGAGGGGCCACGAGCAGTACTTC. Its protein product is CASSPEGGRGHEQYF.

This clonotype was detected a few times. V is TRBV7-9 and J is TRBJ1-1, with 10 nucleotides matching TRBD1. The CDR3 spans 16 residues. J was trimmed by 0 bases and V by 2 bases; bases with no gene match: 3. Germline CDR1 SEHNR, CDR2 FQNEAQ (reference sequence). This chain's CDR3 is CASSLLGTGVNTEAFF. CDR3 coding DNA: TGTGCCAGCAGCTTACTTGGGACAGGGGTGAACACTGAAGCTTTCTTT.

The chain employs TRBV13 and TRBJ1-6; D gene uncertain. Per the germline V gene, CDR1 is PRHDT and CDR2 is FYEKMQ (reference sequence). The V end was cut by 5 bases, the J end by 8 bases, with 10 bases between. This CDR3 spans 13 amino acids. Here the CDR3 DNA reads TGTGCCAGCAGCGGAAGGCGGGATTCACCCCTCCACTTT. Translating gives CASSGRRDSPLHF. The variable domain in full, completed from reference TRBV13 and TRBJ1-6, reads AAGVIQSPRHLIKEKRETATLKCYPIPRHDTVYWYQQGPGQDPQFLISFYEKMQSDKGSIPDRFSAQQFSDYHSELNMSSLELGDSALYFCASSGRRDSPLHFGNGTRLTVT.

This clonotype was seen a handful of times. The V and J genes are TRBV12-3 or TRBV12-4 and TRBJ2-6, with TRBD2 matching over 11 bases. V dropped 5 bases and J dropped 1; count of bases not matched to a gene: 7. The CDR3 contains 18 residues. The CDR3 loop reads CASSDLTSGNSGANVLTF. DNA of the CDR3: TGTGCCAGCAGTGATTTGACTAGCGGGAATTCTGGGGCCAACGTCCTGACTTTC.

This clonotype was counted between two and nine times. The chain recombines TRBV27 with TRBJ2-7, with D possibly matching TRBD1 (5 bases). Trimming left V 4 bases short and J 2 bases short, with 12 bases between. Per germline, CDR1 MNHEY and CDR2 SMNVEV (reference sequence). The CDR3 spans 14 residues. DNA for the CDR3: TGTGCCAGCAGTTCTAGGACACGGACCTACGAGCAGTACTTC. Encoded protein: CASSSRTRTYEQYF.

This clonotype was observed a handful of times. The V gene is TRBV7-8, the J gene TRBJ1-2; the D is unclear. Trimming cost V 5 bases and J 4 bases, with 14 bases left between them. This CDR3 region has 14 residues. Germline CDR1 is SGHVS and CDR2 is FQNEAQ. In nucleotides, the CDR3 is TGTGCCAGCAGCCCAGACTTGGATCCCTATGGCTACACCTTC. Protein product: CASSPDLDPYGYTF.

This clonotype has a handful of counts. The chain uses TRBV19 and TRBJ2-3, with D hard to call. The germline CDR1 and CDR2 sequences are LNHDA and SQIVND (reference sequence). V was clipped by 9 bases and J by 0 bases, with 19 bases between them. This CDR3 spans 16 amino acids. The CDR3 bases are TGTGCCAGGATCGTAATGGGTCTAACTAGCACAGATACGCAGTATTTT. This sequence encodes CARIVMGLTSTDTQYF.

The gene calls are TRBV29-1 and TRBJ2-7, with 14 bases aligning to TRBD2. The CDR3 covers 17 residues. The V gene end was trimmed by 3 bases and the J gene end by 3 bases; junction bases not matched to a gene: 10. The germline CDR1 and CDR2 sequences are SQVTM and ANQGSEA. The CDR3 coding sequence is TGCAGCGTTGACTCCGGACTAGCGGGGGGCCCCGGCTACGAGCAGTACTTC. Encoded protein: CSVDSGLAGGPGYEQYF.

The chain recombines TRBV7-8 with TRBJ2-5; D uncertain. Trimming shortened V by 7 bases and J by 5 bases, and 8 bases separated the two germline ends. The length of the CDR3 is 11 residues. Germline CDR1 is SGHVS and CDR2 is FQNEAQ. The CDR3 region has the DNA TGTGCCAGCAACCTGGGGGAGACCCAGTACTTC. Protein sequence: CASNLGETQYF.

This clonotype was seen only a few times. The chain joins TRBV9 to TRBJ2-3; no definite D call. V was pared by 5 bases and J by 0 bases, with 7 bases between. The CDR3 sequence is 13 residues long. CDR1 and CDR2 (germline): SGDLS, YYNGEE. For the CDR3, the DNA is TGTGCCAGCAGACCTTATAGCACAGATACGCAGTATTTT. It encodes CASRPYSTDTQYF.

This clonotype has more than one count but fewer than ten. V is TRBV12-5 and J is TRBJ2-2, with TRBD2 identical over 8 bases. The ends lost 3 bases at V and 2 bases at J; junction bases unmatched: 2. Germline CDR1 is LGHNT and CDR2 is FRNRAP. The CDR3 is 15 amino acids. In DNA, the CDR3 is TGTGCTAGTGGTTTCGTAGCGGGAAACACCGGGGAGCTGTTTTTT. Amino acid sequence: CASGFVAGNTGELFF.

This clonotype has ten or more counts. The rearrangement joins TRBV7-9 to TRBJ2-1; 9 bases line up with TRBD1. The CDR3 is made up of 16 amino acids. J gave up 5 bases and V 5 bases, and 10 bases lay outside the gene matches. Per germline, CDR1 SEHNR and CDR2 FQNEAQ (reference sequence). The CDR3 region has the DNA TGTGCCAGCAGCCCCTCCGGGACAGGGATCGACAATGAGCAGTTCTTC. Translating it yields CASSPSGTGIDNEQFF.

This rearrangement joins TRBV12-3 or TRBV12-4 to TRBJ2-5, with 7 bases lining up with TRBD2. CDR3 length: 17 amino acids. V was pared by 3 bases and J by 4 bases, with 14 bases of the junction left unmatched. The CDR3 DNA is TGTGCCAGCAGTTTTTTGTATTGGGGGGAGCGGGGAGAGACCCAGTACTTC. Translated: CASSFLYWGERGETQYF.

V and J are TRBV15 and TRBJ2-7; 8 positions agree with TRBD2. The germline CDR1 and CDR2 sequences are LNHNV and YYDKDF (reference sequence). This CDR3 has 12 amino acids. V was pared by 5 bases and J by 6 bases, with 3 bases of the junction left unmatched. DNA of the CDR3: TGTGCCACCAGCCCGGGGGGGGGCGAGCAGTACTTC. Translation gives CATSPGGGEQYF.

With respect to this clonotype: One end of the junction does not line up with germline, which may come from a read error. The chain links TRBV7-2 to TRBJ1-2, with no clear D. This CDR3 spans 8 amino acids. Germline V gene lookup returns CDR1 SGHTA and CDR2 FQGNSA. CDR3: CASSSGIF. In DNA form, the CDR3 reads TGTGCCAGCAGCTCGGGTATCTTC. The whole variable domain, remainder taken from reference TRBV7-2 and TRBJ1-2, is GAGVSQSPSNKVTEKGKDVELRCDPISGHTALYWYRQSLGQGLEFLIYFQGNSAPDKSGLPSDRFSAERTGGSVSTLTIQRTQQEDSAVYLCASSSGIFGSGTRLTVV.